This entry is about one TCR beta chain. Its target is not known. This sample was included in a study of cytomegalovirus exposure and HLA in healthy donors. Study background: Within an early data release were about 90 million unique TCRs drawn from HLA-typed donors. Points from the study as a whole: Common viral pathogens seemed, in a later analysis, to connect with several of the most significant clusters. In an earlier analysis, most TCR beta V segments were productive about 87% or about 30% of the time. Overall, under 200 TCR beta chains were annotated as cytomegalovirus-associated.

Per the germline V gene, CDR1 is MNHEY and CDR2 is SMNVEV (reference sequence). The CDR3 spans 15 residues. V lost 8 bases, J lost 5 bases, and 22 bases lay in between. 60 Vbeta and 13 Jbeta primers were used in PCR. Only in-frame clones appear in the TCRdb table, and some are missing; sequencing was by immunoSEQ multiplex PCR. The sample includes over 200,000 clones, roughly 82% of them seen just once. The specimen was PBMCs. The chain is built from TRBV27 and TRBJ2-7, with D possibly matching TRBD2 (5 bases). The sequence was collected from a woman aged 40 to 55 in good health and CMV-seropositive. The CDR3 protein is CASRPRVGVDHEQYF. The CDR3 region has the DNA TGTGCCAGCCGCCCCCGCGTGGGAGTGGACCACGAGCAGTACTTC.